The 31 T cell receptor beta chains below were found in one sample sequenced in a study of blood T cell repertoires in COVID-19. Libraries were prepared by immunoSEQ multiplex PCR; TCRdb keeps only in-frame clonotypes and omits some of them. The sample contains 210,000 or so clones, 81% of which appear only once. The sample was PBMCs or T cells enriched from blood (not recorded which). These receptors were taken from a woman between 50 and 59 years old with acute COVID-19.

This clone was seen a handful of times. The rearrangement uses TRBV9 and TRBJ1-6; 7 bases map to TRBD1. This CDR3 has 18 amino acids. The junction had 15 bases not matched to a gene; V was cut back by 0 bases and J by 9 bases. Germline V gives CDR1 SGDLS, CDR2 YYNGEE. The CDR3 nucleotides read TGTGCCAGCAGCGTAGCTTCCGGAACATGGGACAGAACTTCACCCCTCCACTTT. As protein: CASSVASGTWDRTSPLHF.

The rearrangement links TRBV28 to TRBJ2-2, with 9 bases identical to TRBD1. The CDR3 contains 17 residues. Germline values: CDR1 MDHEN, CDR2 SYDVKM. After removal of 5 bases from V and 4 bases from J, the junction contained 11 bases not matched to a gene. In DNA form, the CDR3 reads TGTGCCAGCAGTAGAGGCCGACAGGGGGGGAGCACCGGGGAGCTGTTTTTT. It is translated as CASSRGRQGGSTGELFF.

The chain's CDR3 is CASSQDSPGLAGTSEETQYF. The CDR3 coding sequence is TGCGCCAGCAGCCAAGATAGCCCCGGACTAGCGGGGACCTCAGAGGAGACCCAGTACTTC. The chain has TRBV4-3 and TRBJ2-5; TRBD2 matches 12 bases. This CDR3 region has 20 residues. V shed 0 bases and J 5 bases; nucleotides not matched to a gene: 16. In germline, CDR1 is LGHNA, CDR2 YSLEER.

This chain connects TRBV18 to TRBJ1-2, with TRBD1 identical over 10 bases. This CDR3 has 15 amino acids. Losses at the gene ends were 4 bases for V and 3 bases for J; bases not matched to a gene: 5. CDR1 is KGHSH and CDR2 is LQKENI in the germline V gene. In DNA, the CDR3 is TGTGCCAGCTCACTCGGACAGGGGGTTCACTATGGCTACACCTTC. It specifies CASSLGQGVHYGYTF.

This clone was recorded once. The V call is TRBV29-1, the J call TRBJ2-1; D might be TRBD2 (5 bases). V dropped 5 bases and J dropped 7 bases, with 18 bases sitting between them. There are 14 residues in the CDR3. Germline assignment: CDR1 SQVTM and CDR2 ANQGSEA. The CDR3 DNA reads as TGCAGCGTTCTCAGACTAAACCAGCCTAATGAGCAGTTCTTC. Protein: CSVLRLNQPNEQFF.

This clone came up once. The chain is built from TRBV6-2 or TRBV6-3 and TRBJ2-5; TRBD1 might be the D (5 bases). The V end lost 6 bases, the J end lost 7 bases, and 24 bases lay between the germline ends. There are 16 residues in the CDR3. Germline values: CDR1 MNHEY, CDR2 SVGEGT. The CDR3 nucleotides read TGTGCCAGCAGCTCATATGAGACAGCTCGCGCCGTGACCCAGTACTTC. Its translation: CASSSYETARAVTQYF.

V usage is TRBV15 and J usage is TRBJ1-4; possibly TRBD1 for D (5 bases). V was shortened by 4 bases and J by 8 bases, with 17 bases between the two germline ends. The CDR3 contains 15 residues. Per germline, CDR1 LNHNV and CDR2 YYDKDF (reference sequence). CDR3 in DNA: TGTGCCACCAGCACCCACATTGGGTCAGGGGAAAAACTGTTTTTT. This translates into CATSTHIGSGEKLFF.

V and J are TRBV3-1 (or the pseudogene TRBV3-2) and TRBJ2-1; TRBD1 is a possible D gene (6 bases). Per the germline V gene, CDR1 is LGHDT and CDR2 is YNNKEL (reference sequence). This CDR3 comprises 13 residues. V was trimmed by 5 bases and J by 7 bases, leaving 12 bases between them. Here the CDR3 DNA reads TGTGCCAGCAGCACGAACAGGGTGAATGAGCAGTTCTTC. Residues: CASSTNRVNEQFF.

Many counts were recorded for this clone. V gene TRBV11-3 combines with J gene TRBJ2-1, with D possibly matching TRBD1 (5 bases). The CDR3 extends over 13 amino acids. Germline loops: CDR1 SGHNT, CDR2 YENEEA. The germline V and J ends were trimmed by 4 bases and 4 bases, with 8 bases remaining between them. CDR3 bases: TGTGCCAGCAGCTCATCAGGGTACAATGAGCAGTTCTTC. This sequence encodes CASSSSGYNEQFF.

The V gene is TRBV5-5, the J gene TRBJ1-2; a weak D match, TRBD1 (5 bases). Between the trimmed V and J ends, which lost 3 bases and 3 bases, there was a span of 12 bases. Per germline, CDR1 SGHKS and CDR2 YYEKEE (reference sequence). The CDR3 is 14 amino acids. The CDR3 here is CASSSDRGDYGYTF. The CDR3 DNA is TGTGCCAGCAGCTCGGACCGGGGGGACTATGGCTACACCTTC.

The CDR3 nucleotides are TGTGCCAGTATCCCCCGACAGGGTATGGCGGAAACCTTC. It yields the protein CASIPRQGMAETF. J is TRBJ1-2 and V is TRBV19; TRBD1 matches 7 bases. The germline CDR1 and CDR2 sequences are LNHDA and SQIVND (reference sequence). Losses at the gene ends were 7 bases for V and 14 bases for J; bases not matched to a gene: 16. The CDR3 consists of 13 residues.

The chain joins TRBV11-3 to TRBJ2-7; 8 nucleotides match TRBD2. The CDR3 runs to 18 residues. V lost 3 bases and J lost 0; bases outside the gene matches: 13. Per germline, CDR1 SGHNT and CDR2 YENEEA. The DNA for the CDR3 is TGTGCCAGCAGCTTCGGGGGGGTTAGGAGCTTTAGCTCCTACGAGCAGTACTTC. It translates to CASSFGGVRSFSSYEQYF.

This rearrangement joins TRBV9 to TRBJ1-2; D remains ambiguous. Germline values: CDR1 SGDLS, CDR2 YYNGEE. The CDR3 runs 12 residues. V dropped 4 bases and J dropped 2 bases, with 6 bases sitting between them. The CDR3 bases are TGTGCCAGCAGCCCAGGAAACTATGGCTACACCTTC. Its protein product is CASSPGNYGYTF.

The sample holds one count of this clone. The chain uses TRBV7-9 and TRBJ2-1, with D possibly TRBD1 on 6 matching bases. Germline CDR1 SEHNR, CDR2 FQNEAQ (reference sequence). The CDR3 is 15 residues long. Trimming left V 4 bases short and J 2 bases short, with 12 bases between. CDR3 DNA: TGTGCCAGCAGCTCATACAGGGCTACCTACAATGAGCAGTTCTTC. The encoded protein is CASSSYRATYNEQFF.

The chain recombines TRBV24-1 with TRBJ2-3, with TRBD2 matching over 9 bases. The germline CDR1 and CDR2 sequences are KGHDR and SFDVKD. V shed 3 bases, J shed 3 bases, and the junction held 3 bases outside the gene matches. The CDR3 runs to 15 residues. CDR3 loop: CATSDRLADTDTQYF. CDR3 DNA sequence: TGTGCCACCAGTGATCGACTAGCGGATACAGATACGCAGTATTTT.

This chain uses TRBV3-1 (or the pseudogene TRBV3-2) with TRBJ2-1, with D maybe TRBD1 (5 bases). Germline V CDR1 and CDR2: LGHDT, YNNKEL (reference sequence). Trimming removed 4 bases from V and 2 bases from J, with 9 bases in between. The CDR3 is made up of 14 amino acids. The CDR3 bases are TGTGCCAGCAGCCCCACAGGTCCCTACAATGAGCAGTTCTTC. Protein: CASSPTGPYNEQFF.

The chain couples TRBV4-3 to TRBJ2-6; D not resolved. CDR1 and CDR2 (germline): LGHNA, YSLEER. This CDR3 is 16 amino acids long. The germline V and J ends were trimmed by 0 bases and 2 bases, with 8 bases remaining between them. CDR3 nucleotides: TGCGCCAGCAGCCAAGATTCAAGCGCTGGGGCCAACGTCCTGACTTTC. This codes for CASSQDSSAGANVLTF.

This sequence joins TRBV7-2 and TRBJ1-6; D may be TRBD1 (6 bases). V lost 6 bases, J lost 4 bases, and 10 bases lay in between. Germline CDR1 reads SGHTA; CDR2 reads FQGNSA. The CDR3 covers 14 residues. For the CDR3, the DNA is TGTGCCAGCAGGGAACAGGGTTATAATTCACCCCTCCACTTT. Its protein is CASREQGYNSPLHF. Variable domain in full (rest from reference TRBV7-2 and TRBJ1-6): GAGVSQSPSNKVTEKGKDVELRCDPISGHTALYWYRQSLGQGLEFLIYFQGNSAPDKSGLPSDRFSAERTGGSVSTLTIQRTQQEDSAVYLCASREQGYNSPLHFGNGTRLTVT.

This chain joins TRBV3-1 (or the pseudogene TRBV3-2) and TRBJ2-7; tentative D call: TRBD2 (5 bases). The V end lost 4 bases, the J end lost 2 bases, and 12 bases lay between the germline ends. Germline V gives CDR1 LGHDT, CDR2 YNNKEL (reference sequence). The length of the CDR3 is 14 residues. The CDR3 DNA reads as TGTGCCAGCAGCCTAGACGGGGAGCCCTACGAGCAGTACTTC. Protein: CASSLDGEPYEQYF.

CDR3 in amino acids: CASSPQGEAFF. Here the CDR3 DNA reads TGCGCCAGCAGCCCACAGGGGGAAGCTTTCTTT. V usage is TRBV4-3 and J usage is TRBJ1-1; 7 bases are shared with TRBD1. Looked up from germline, CDR1 is LGHNA and CDR2 is YSLEER. CDR3 size: 11 residues. With 4 bases clipped from V and 8 bases from J, the junction kept 1 base outside the gene matches.

This clone appeared a single time. Other DNA sequences from this sample encode an identical CDR3 as well. The chain couples TRBV5-4 to TRBJ2-7, with 9 positions matching TRBD2. Germline V gene sequence: CDR1 SGHNT, CDR2 YYREEE (reference sequence). The CDR3 length is 15 residues. V trimming: 0 bases; J trimming: 2 bases; junction bases outside the gene matches: 3. CDR3 protein: CASSLGGLATYEQYF. CDR3 nucleotide sequence: TGTGCCAGCAGCTTGGGCGGACTAGCGACCTACGAGCAGTACTTC.

The rearrangement joins TRBV6-2 or TRBV6-3 to TRBJ2-7; 7 nucleotides line up with TRBD1. V lost 6 bases to trimming and J lost 2 bases; unmatched junction nucleotides: 7. Germline V CDR1 and CDR2: MNHEY, SVGEGT. The CDR3 spans 14 residues. CDR3 sequence (DNA): TGTGCCAGCAGCGATGGGACAGCCACCTACGAGCAGTACTTC. Translated: CASSDGTATYEQYF.

This clone has just one count. The V call is TRBV24-1, the J call TRBJ1-5; D is unclear. Germline CDR1 reads KGHDR; CDR2 reads SFDVKD. CDR3 length: 15 residues. V was trimmed by 4 bases and J by 2 bases, leaving 11 bases between them. The CDR3 nucleotides are TGTGCCACCAGTGAGGGAGGGAAGGGCAATCAGCCCCAGCATTTT. Its protein product is CATSEGGKGNQPQHF.

The chain employs TRBV5-1 and TRBJ1-4; D is ambiguous. CDR3 length equals 15 residues. Trimming took 5 bases from V and 8 from J, leaving 19 bases between them. The germline V gene encodes CDR1 SGHRS and CDR2 YFSETQ. The CDR3 region has the DNA TGCGCCAGCAGGCCTGGCGGGGAATCGAAGGAAAAACTGTTTTTT. Translated: CASRPGGESKEKLFF.

The chain has TRBV25-1 and TRBJ2-1; 10 nucleotides line up with TRBD2. The CDR3 has 15 residues. In germline, CDR1 is MGHDK, CDR2 SYGVNS. Unmatched junction bases numbered 3, after V lost 3 bases and J lost 4 bases. The CDR3 sequence: CASSDASGRYNEQFF. CDR3 nucleotides: TGTGCCAGCAGTGATGCTAGCGGGAGATACAATGAGCAGTTCTTC.

V gene TRBV7-2 combines with J gene TRBJ2-7; D not certain. Germline-derived CDR1 and CDR2 are SGHTA and FQGNSA. The CDR3 runs to 15 residues. Trimming shortened V by 0 bases and J by 0 bases, and 9 bases separated the two germline ends. The CDR3 sequence: CASSLAATVSYEQYF. The CDR3 coding sequence is TGTGCCAGCAGCTTAGCTGCTACCGTCTCCTACGAGCAGTACTTC.

CDR3 DNA sequence: TGTGCCAGCAGTTCATTTCTAGAATACGAGCAGTACTTC. Translated, it gives CASSSFLEYEQYF. The chain uses TRBV6-5 and TRBJ2-7; D is undetermined. Germline values: CDR1 MNHEY, CDR2 SVGAGI. This CDR3 spans 13 amino acids. V lost 4 bases to trimming and J lost 4 bases, with 11 bases between them.

This rearrangement joins TRBV11-3 to TRBJ2-3, with TRBD2 identical over 10 bases. The CDR3 extends over 16 amino acids. Germline-derived CDR1 and CDR2 are SGHNT and YENEEA. The trim removed 3 bases at V and 0 bases at J, leaving 3 bases unmatched. The CDR3 is CASSFLAGASTDTQYF. CDR3 in DNA: TGTGCCAGCAGCTTTCTAGCGGGGGCTAGCACAGATACGCAGTATTTT.

The CDR3 protein is CASSRLASYEQYF. Written as DNA, the CDR3 is TGTGCCAGCAGCCGACTAGCTTCCTACGAGCAGTACTTC. The chain couples TRBV5-6 to TRBJ2-7, with 7 bases that match TRBD2. This CDR3 spans 13 amino acids. J gave up 1 base and V 4 bases, and 2 bases lay outside the gene matches. Germline loops: CDR1 SGHDT, CDR2 YYEEEE. Combining the CDR3 with reference TRBV5-6 and TRBJ2-7 gives the whole variable domain DAGVTQSPTHLIKTRGQQVTLRCSPKSGHDTVSWYQQALGQGPQFIFQYYEEEERQRGNFPDRFSGHQFPNYSSELNVNALLLGDSALYLCASSRLASYEQYFGPGTRLTVT.

V usage is TRBV25-1 and J usage is TRBJ1-1; TRBD1 agrees at 8 bases. CDR1 and CDR2 (germline): MGHDK, SYGVNS. The V gene end was trimmed by 6 bases and the J gene end by 6 bases; junction bases not matched to a gene: 9. This CDR3 has 14 amino acids. CDR3 sequence reads: CASRSDRGGPEAFF. The DNA of the CDR3 is TGTGCCAGCAGATCCGACAGGGGTGGACCTGAAGCTTTCTTT.

The chain links TRBV5-4 to TRBJ2-2; D is uncertain. Germline V gene data show CDR1 as SGHNT and CDR2 as YYREEE (reference sequence). This CDR3 spans 14 amino acids. Deletions cut 1 base from V and 0 bases from J, with 4 bases between. CDR3 sequence (DNA): TGTGCCAGCAGCTTGCTCGCGAACACCGGGGAGCTGTTTTTT. Its translation: CASSLLANTGELFF.